The 28 T cell receptor beta chains below come from one sample, sequenced in a study of CD8+ T cells in alopecia areata. As to treatment: oral pan-JAK inhibitor, 5-10 mg twice daily. Extraction and reverse transcription of RNA yielded cDNA as the sequencing template. Sequenced by immunoSEQ multiplex PCR; TCRdb stores in-frame clones only, minus some. Here the sample spans about 210,000 clones, under 60% being singletons. The sample consisted of CD4+ T cells sorted from blood, taken at week 4, from a patient treated with tofacitinib. These receptor sequences come from a human donor with alopecia areata.

This clone was picked up a small number of times. The chain joins TRBV7-9 to TRBJ1-1; D ambiguous. In germline, CDR1 is SEHNR, CDR2 FQNEAQ (reference sequence). This CDR3 region has 12 residues. V was clipped by 2 bases and J by 8 bases, with 9 bases between them. CDR3 loop: CASSLFSTEAFF. The CDR3 nucleotides read TGTGCCAGCAGCTTATTCTCGACAGAAGCTTTCTTT.

The chain has TRBV11-1 and TRBJ2-7; 10 bases agree with TRBD1. V shed 4 bases and J 6 bases; nucleotides not matched to a gene: 6. CDR3 size: 14 residues. CDR1 is SGHAT and CDR2 is FQDESV in the germline V gene (reference sequence). The CDR3 DNA reads as TGTGCCAGCAGCTCCCCCGGGACAGGGGTCGAGCAGTACTTC. As protein: CASSSPGTGVEQYF.

V and J are TRBV2 and TRBJ1-5; 8 nucleotides align to TRBD1. The germline V gene encodes CDR1 SNHLY and CDR2 FYNNEI. This CDR3 comprises 15 residues. Trimming at V came to 3 bases and at J to 7 bases, leaving 8 bases not matched to a gene. The CDR3 nucleotides read TGTGCCAGCAGTGATCAGGGGGCGCCGAGACAGCCCCAGCATTTT. This codes for CASSDQGAPRQPQHF.

The chain links TRBV30 to TRBJ2-5; D is possibly TRBD1 (5 bases). The V end was cut by 3 bases, the J end by 1 base, with 12 bases between. CDR3 size: 14 residues. Germline V gene sequence: CDR1 GTSNPN, CDR2 SVGIG (reference sequence). The CDR3 region has the DNA TGTGCCTGGAGGGCAGAAGGGGTCCAAGAGACCCAGTACTTC. Translation gives CAWRAEGVQETQYF.

This clone was seen a few times. The rearrangement links TRBV30 to TRBJ2-3; D could derive from TRBD1 or TRBD2 (6 bases each). The CDR3 extends over 13 amino acids. Between the trimmed V and J ends, which lost 8 bases and 5 bases, there was a span of 17 bases. Germline V gene sequence: CDR1 GTSNPN, CDR2 SVGIG (reference sequence). The CDR3 protein is CAQMEGGKDTQYF. CDR3 sequence (DNA): TGTGCCCAAATGGAGGGGGGCAAAGATACGCAGTATTTT.

The gene calls are TRBV30 and TRBJ2-7, with D hard to call. V lost 1 base and J 3 bases, leaving 10 bases between the germline ends. CDR1 GTSNPN and CDR2 SVGIG come from the germline V gene (reference sequence). This CDR3 spans 13 amino acids. The CDR3 loop reads CAWSGGRNYEQYF. As DNA, the CDR3 is TGTGCCTGGAGTGGTGGACGGAACTACGAGCAGTACTTC.

This clone was seen only a few times. The rearrangement links TRBV12-5 to TRBJ2-3; no clear D. Trimming left V 6 bases short and J 0 bases short, with 10 bases between. Per the germline V gene, CDR1 is LGHNT and CDR2 is FRNRAP. The CDR3 sequence is 14 residues long. CDR3 region: CASGQSRSTDTQYF. CDR3 in DNA: TGTGCTAGTGGGCAGAGCCGAAGCACAGATACGCAGTATTTT.

The chain recombines TRBV30 with TRBJ2-7; D is uncertain. The V gene lost 2 bases and the J gene lost 0 bases, with 8 bases spanning the gap. The CDR3 sequence is 13 residues long. Looked up from germline, CDR1 is GTSNPN and CDR2 is SVGIG (reference sequence). The CDR3, as DNA: TGTGCCTGGAGTCGCATGAGCTCCTACGAGCAGTACTTC. Protein product: CAWSRMSSYEQYF.

This clone showed up just a few times. V gene TRBV29-1 combines with J gene TRBJ2-1; D uncertain. The V gene's germline CDR1 is SQVTM and CDR2 ANQGSEA. V lost 2 bases to trimming and J lost 7 bases, with 0 bases between them. The CDR3 is 9 residues long. The CDR3 bases are TGCAGCGTTGAAAATGAGCAGTTCTTC. It translates to CSVENEQFF.

The V and J genes are TRBV2 and TRBJ2-1; the D is unclear. V lost 5 bases and J 2 bases, leaving 7 bases between the germline ends. This CDR3 spans 13 amino acids. Germline lookup yields CDR1 SNHLY and CDR2 FYNNEI. CDR3 in DNA: TGTGCCAGCAGTTTCAGTACCTACAATGAGCAGTTCTTC. This gives the protein CASSFSTYNEQFF.

The chain carries TRBV4-3 and TRBJ1-1, with D perhaps TRBD1 (6 bases). The V end lost 5 bases, the J end lost 4 bases, and 17 bases lay between the germline ends. The CDR3 runs 15 residues. Per germline, CDR1 LGHNA and CDR2 YSLEER. The CDR3 DNA reads TGCGCCAGCAGCTTCCTCTCCGGGGGGCTCACTGAAGCTTTCTTT. Translating it yields CASSFLSGGLTEAFF.

CDR3 DNA sequence: TGTGCCAGCAGCGTCACACTCCGAGAGACCCAGTACTTC. Its protein is CASSVTLRETQYF. The rearrangement joins TRBV9 to TRBJ2-5; D is unclear. The CDR3 contains 13 residues. The V end lost 2 bases, the J end lost 4 bases, and 9 bases lay between the germline ends. Looked up from germline, CDR1 is SGDLS and CDR2 is YYNGEE.

Worth noting for this clone: Distinct nucleotide sequences in the sample also encode this CDR3. The chain carries TRBV29-1 and TRBJ2-7; D gene ambiguous. Germline CDR1 reads SQVTM; CDR2 reads ANQGSEA. Trimming removed 4 bases from V and 2 bases from J, with 9 bases in between. The CDR3 is made up of 12 amino acids. In DNA, the CDR3 is TGCAGCGTTGGAGGTGGTACCTACGAGCAGTACTTC. Its translation: CSVGGGTYEQYF.

This clone appeared many times. The chain couples TRBV10-3 to TRBJ2-2; D is possibly TRBD1 (5 bases). Germline-derived CDR1 and CDR2 are ENHRY and SYGVKD. Trimming removed 3 bases at V and 1 base at J, with 9 bases between. The CDR3 extends over 15 amino acids. CDR3 sequence reads: CAISDPGKNTGELFF. Written as DNA, the CDR3 is TGTGCCATCAGTGATCCAGGGAAGAACACCGGGGAGCTGTTTTTT.

CDR3 nucleotide sequence: TGTGCCAGCAGTGATCCGGGACTCCCTAACACTGAAGCTTTCTTT. Translated, it gives CASSDPGLPNTEAFF. V is TRBV6-1 and J is TRBJ1-1; D possibly corresponds to TRBD1 (5 bases). Trimming stripped 3 bases from V and 2 bases from J, with 13 bases between. The CDR3 length is 15 residues. The germline V gene has CDR1 MNHNS and CDR2 SASEGT.

This chain uses TRBV29-1 with TRBJ2-2; TRBD1 agrees at 8 bases. This CDR3 is built from 15 residues. With V trimmed by 7 bases and J by 1 base, 8 bases remained unmatched. CDR1 is SQVTM and CDR2 is ANQGSEA in the germline V gene. The CDR3 DNA reads TGCAGCGCAATAGGACAGGGCGGGAACACCGGGGAGCTGTTTTTT. Residues: CSAIGQGGNTGELFF.

The rearrangement uses TRBV11-3 and TRBJ1-1, with TRBD1 matching 7 bases. V dropped 5 bases and J dropped 5; count of bases not matched to a gene: 11. This CDR3 spans 15 amino acids. Germline CDR1 SGHNT, CDR2 YENEEA. The CDR3 DNA follows: TGTGCCAGCAGCCCAAGACAGGGTTGGATGACTGAAGCTTTCTTT. Translating gives CASSPRQGWMTEAFF.

The rearrangement joins TRBV7-2 to TRBJ1-6, with TRBD1 as a possible D gene (5 bases). Germline V lookup: CDR1 SGHTA, CDR2 FQGNSA. The CDR3 has 15 residues. The germline V and J ends were trimmed by 5 bases and 7 bases, with 15 bases remaining between them. CDR3 residues: CASSAGGRPNSPLHF. The CDR3 DNA is TGTGCCAGCAGCGCCGGGGGTAGGCCAAATTCACCCCTCCACTTT.

V gene TRBV30 combines with J gene TRBJ2-2; the D gene is possibly TRBD2 (6 bases). Germline loops: CDR1 GTSNPN, CDR2 SVGIG (reference sequence). This CDR3 contains 14 residues. The V and J ends lost 4 bases and 2 bases respectively, with 11 bases between them. CDR3 residues: CAWKGDSNTGELFF. The DNA of the CDR3 is TGTGCCTGGAAAGGGGACTCCAACACCGGGGAGCTGTTTTTT.

The chain has TRBV15 and TRBJ2-3; weak D call: TRBD2 (5 bases). The germline V and J ends were trimmed by 4 bases and 5 bases, with 13 bases remaining between them. The CDR3 runs 14 residues. CDR1 LNHNV and CDR2 YYDKDF come from the germline V gene (reference sequence). CDR3 region: CATSKAEEGDTQYF. Written as DNA, the CDR3 is TGTGCCACCAGCAAGGCCGAAGAGGGAGATACGCAGTATTTT.

The rearrangement uses TRBV10-3 and TRBJ2-2; no firm D call. The CDR3 has 14 residues. The V gene's germline CDR1 is ENHRY and CDR2 SYGVKD. Trimming pared 2 bases from V and 6 bases from J, leaving 10 bases between. This chain's CDR3 is CAISEDGPPGELFF. For the CDR3, the DNA is TGTGCCATCAGTGAGGACGGGCCCCCCGGGGAGCTGTTTTTT.

This clone was counted a single time. The chain combines TRBV7-3 with TRBJ2-3; D uncertain. V lost 5 bases and J 6 bases, leaving 12 bases between the germline ends. The CDR3 has 13 amino acids. CDR1 is SGHTA, CDR2 FQGTGA, per germline. CDR3 residues: CASSPTPLDTQYF. Here the CDR3 DNA reads TGTGCCAGCAGCCCCACCCCGTTGGATACGCAGTATTTT.

The CDR3 DNA follows: TGTGCCAGCAGTGCCGGGTCAGGGGCTGTGGCAGATACGCAGTATTTT. As protein: CASSAGSGAVADTQYF. The V and J genes are TRBV27 and TRBJ2-3; the D gene is possibly TRBD1 (6 bases). This CDR3 is 16 amino acids long. Per germline, CDR1 MNHEY and CDR2 SMNVEV (reference sequence). The V end was cut by 5 bases, the J end by 4 bases, with 19 bases between.

This sequence joins TRBV30 and TRBJ1-5, with D unclear. V lost 0 bases, J lost 4 bases, and 10 bases lay in between. The CDR3 contains 14 residues. CDR1 and CDR2 (germline): GTSNPN, SVGIG (reference sequence). DNA for the CDR3: TGTGCCTGGAGTGTAGTTTTGGGGAATCAGCCCCAGCATTTT. It specifies CAWSVVLGNQPQHF.

The rearrangement links TRBV30 to TRBJ1-6; the match to TRBD1 covers 7 bases. The CDR3 contains 16 residues. Trimming removed 3 bases from V and 11 bases from J; junction bases left unmatched: 16. Germline loops: CDR1 GTSNPN, CDR2 SVGIG (reference sequence). The CDR3 reads CAWSVSRVATGAPLHF. For the CDR3, the DNA is TGTGCCTGGAGCGTCTCTAGGGTGGCTACAGGGGCACCCCTCCACTTT.

This clone has a count of ten or more. This chain connects TRBV6-1 to TRBJ1-5; TRBD1 might be the D (5 bases). V was pared by 6 bases and J by 4 bases, with 16 bases between. Germline CDR1 and CDR2: MNHNS and SASEGT. The CDR3 extends over 15 amino acids. CDR3 amino acids: CASSAKTGDNQPQHF. The DNA for the CDR3 is TGTGCCAGCAGCGCTAAGACGGGGGATAATCAGCCCCAGCATTTT.

The chain has TRBV11-3 and TRBJ2-7, with D possibly TRBD1 on 6 matching bases. Germline loops: CDR1 SGHNT, CDR2 YENEEA. There are 14 residues in the CDR3. V lost 3 bases to trimming and J lost 3 bases, with 12 bases between them. Here the CDR3 reads CASSFGTTNYEQYF. CDR3 DNA: TGTGCCAGCAGCTTTGGGACAACCAACTACGAGCAGTACTTC.

This clone came up a few times. The chain carries TRBV2 and TRBJ2-1; a possible D gene is TRBD2 (5 bases). Germline V gene data show CDR1 as SNHLY and CDR2 as FYNNEI. V lost 7 bases to trimming and J lost 7 bases, with 14 bases between them. The CDR3 runs 13 residues. The CDR3 nucleotides read TGTGCCAGCATCCCCGGGAATAGTAATGAGCAGTTCTTC. Translated, it gives CASIPGNSNEQFF.